The T cell receptor beta chain under discussion was sequenced for a study of T cells after posttransplantation cyclophosphamide. Trimming took 2 bases from V and 5 from J; bases not matched to a gene: 5. The CDR3 totals 16 residues. The germline gives CDR1 MNHEY, CDR2 SMNVEV (reference sequence). This related bone marrow graft donor gave peripheral blood on the day of marrow donation. Generated by immunoSEQ multiplex PCR, the TCRdb table keeps only in-frame clones and is missing some. The sample presents under 45,000 clones, none singletons. Whole-study findings and limits: TRB overlap between skin or GI tissue T cells and blood was limited. Donor-recipient repertoire similarity was low at 1-2 months, rising over year one.

This clone was observed many times. What it binds is not known. The sample carries other DNA sequences with the same CDR3. The clonotype comes from a woman aged 50 to 65 in good health and a related stem cell transplant donor. Sequencing was performed on PBMCs. V and J are TRBV27 and TRBJ1-6; 8 nucleotides align to TRBD1. CDR3 region: CASSLLPGQDNSPLHF. The CDR3 nucleotides read TGTGCCAGCAGTTTACTACCGGGACAGGATAATTCACCCCTCCACTTT.